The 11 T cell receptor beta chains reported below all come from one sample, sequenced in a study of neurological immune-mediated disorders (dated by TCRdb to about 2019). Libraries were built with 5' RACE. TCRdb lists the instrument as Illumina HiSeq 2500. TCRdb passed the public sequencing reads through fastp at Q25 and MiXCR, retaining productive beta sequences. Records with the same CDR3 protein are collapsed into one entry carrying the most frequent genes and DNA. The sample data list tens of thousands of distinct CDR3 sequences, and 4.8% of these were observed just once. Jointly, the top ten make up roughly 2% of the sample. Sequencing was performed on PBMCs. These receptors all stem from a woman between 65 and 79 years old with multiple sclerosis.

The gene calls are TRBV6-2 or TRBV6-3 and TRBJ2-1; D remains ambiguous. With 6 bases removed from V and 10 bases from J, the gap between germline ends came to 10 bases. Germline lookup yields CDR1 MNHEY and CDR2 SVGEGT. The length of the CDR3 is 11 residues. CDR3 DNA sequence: TGTGCCAGCAGGAAGGGCCCGGAGCAGTTCTTC. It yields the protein CASRKGPEQFF.

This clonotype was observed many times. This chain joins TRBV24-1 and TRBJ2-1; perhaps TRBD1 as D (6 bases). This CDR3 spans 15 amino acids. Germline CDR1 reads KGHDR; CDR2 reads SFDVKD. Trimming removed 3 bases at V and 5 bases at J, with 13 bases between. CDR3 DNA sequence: TGTGCCACCAGTGATCCGGGACAATACCACAATGAGCAGTTCTTC. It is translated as CATSDPGQYHNEQFF.

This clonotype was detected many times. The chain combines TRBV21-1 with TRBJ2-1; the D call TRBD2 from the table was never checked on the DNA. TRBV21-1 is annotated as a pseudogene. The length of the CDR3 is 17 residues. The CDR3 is CASSKASGSSSYNEQFF. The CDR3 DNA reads TGTGCCAGCAGCAAAGCTAGCGGCTCAAGCTCCTACAATGAGCAGTTCTTC.

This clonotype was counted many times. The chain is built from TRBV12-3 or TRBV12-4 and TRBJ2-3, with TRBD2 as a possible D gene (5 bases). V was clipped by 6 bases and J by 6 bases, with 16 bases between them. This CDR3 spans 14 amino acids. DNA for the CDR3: TGTGCCAGCAGCCCCAGAGGGCAGATTGATACGCAGTATTTT. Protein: CASSPRGQIDTQYF.

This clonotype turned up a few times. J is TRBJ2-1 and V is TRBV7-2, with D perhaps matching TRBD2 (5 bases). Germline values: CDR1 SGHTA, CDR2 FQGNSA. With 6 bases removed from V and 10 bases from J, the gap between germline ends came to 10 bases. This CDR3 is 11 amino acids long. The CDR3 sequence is CASRRVNEQFF. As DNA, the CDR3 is TGTGCCAGCAGGCGGGTAAACGAGCAGTTCTTC.

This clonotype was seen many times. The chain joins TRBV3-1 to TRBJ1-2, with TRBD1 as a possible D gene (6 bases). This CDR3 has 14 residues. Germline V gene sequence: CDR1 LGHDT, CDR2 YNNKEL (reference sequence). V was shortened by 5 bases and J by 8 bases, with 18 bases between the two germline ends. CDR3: CASSYREQGGGYTF. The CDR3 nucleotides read TGTGCCAGCAGCTACCGGGAACAGGGAGGCGGCTACACCTTC.

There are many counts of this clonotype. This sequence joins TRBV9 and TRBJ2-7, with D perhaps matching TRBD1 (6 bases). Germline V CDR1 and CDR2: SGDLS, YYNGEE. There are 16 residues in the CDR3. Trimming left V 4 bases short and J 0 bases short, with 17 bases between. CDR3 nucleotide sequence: TGTGCCAGCAGCCCTCACAGACAGGCTTACTCCTACGAGCAGTACTTC. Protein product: CASSPHRQAYSYEQYF.

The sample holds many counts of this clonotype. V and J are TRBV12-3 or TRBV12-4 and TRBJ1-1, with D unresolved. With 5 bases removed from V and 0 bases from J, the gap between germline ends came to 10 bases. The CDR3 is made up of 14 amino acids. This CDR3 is CASSQGQLNTEAFF. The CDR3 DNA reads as TGTGCCAGCAGTCAAGGGCAGCTGAACACTGAAGCTTTCTTT.

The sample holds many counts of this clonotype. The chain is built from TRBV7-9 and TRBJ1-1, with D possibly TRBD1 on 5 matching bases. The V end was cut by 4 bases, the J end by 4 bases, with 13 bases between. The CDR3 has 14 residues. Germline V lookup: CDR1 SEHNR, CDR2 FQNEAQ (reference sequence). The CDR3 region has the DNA TGTGCCAGCAGCTCTCAGGGCTCTGGCACTGAAGCTTTCTTT. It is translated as CASSSQGSGTEAFF.

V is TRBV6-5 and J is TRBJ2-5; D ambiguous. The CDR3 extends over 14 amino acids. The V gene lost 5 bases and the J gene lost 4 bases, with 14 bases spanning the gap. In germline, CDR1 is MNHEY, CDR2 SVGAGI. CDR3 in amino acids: CASSPTPSGETQYF. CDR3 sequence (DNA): TGTGCCAGCAGTCCGACTCCGTCCGGAGAGACCCAGTACTTC.

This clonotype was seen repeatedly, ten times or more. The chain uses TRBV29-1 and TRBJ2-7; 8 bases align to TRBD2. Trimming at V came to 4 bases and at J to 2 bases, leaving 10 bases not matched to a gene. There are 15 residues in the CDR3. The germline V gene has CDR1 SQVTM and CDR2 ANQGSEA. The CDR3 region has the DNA TGCAGCGTTGTCGGGCGGAGCGGGAGAGCCTACGAGCAGTACTTC. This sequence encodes CSVVGRSGRAYEQYF.